The 23 T cell receptor beta chains presented below share a single source sample, sequenced in a study of cytomegalovirus exposure and HLA in healthy donors. The PCR made use of 60 Vbeta and 13 Jbeta primers. The method was immunoSEQ multiplex PCR; TCRdb's version includes in-frame clones alone and lacks a portion of them. The table has approximately 140,000 clones, just over 70% seen once. The specimen sequenced was PBMCs. The receptors here all came from a woman in her fifties or sixties in good health and CMV-seropositive.

V is TRBV13 and J is TRBJ1-1; tentatively, D is TRBD1 (5 bases). The CDR3 is made up of 15 amino acids. CDR1 and CDR2 from the germline V gene are PRHDT and FYEKMQ (reference sequence). Trimming removed 1 base at V and 1 base at J, with 10 bases between. The CDR3 loop is CASSLDGQGNTEAFF. CDR3 coding DNA: TGTGCCAGCAGCTTAGATGGGCAGGGGAACACTGAAGCTTTCTTT.

This clone was recorded a few times. The chain employs TRBV7-9 and TRBJ1-2, with TRBD1 matching 8 bases. Germline values: CDR1 SEHNR, CDR2 FQNEAQ (reference sequence). V trimming: 5 bases; J trimming: 3 bases; junction bases outside the gene matches: 14. The length of the CDR3 is 17 residues. CDR3 amino acids: CASSHSPQGASYYGYTF. CDR3 DNA sequence: TGTGCCAGCAGCCACTCCCCCCAGGGGGCCTCATACTATGGCTACACCTTC.

This chain connects TRBV9 to TRBJ2-2; 10 nucleotides agree with TRBD1. The CDR3 runs to 15 residues. Germline CDR1 SGDLS, CDR2 YYNGEE. J was trimmed by 6 bases and V by 4 bases; bases with no gene match: 6. CDR3 in DNA: TGTGCCAGCAGCTTCCGGGACAGGGGTGCCGGGGAGCTGTTTTTT. Translated: CASSFRDRGAGELFF.

The sample holds one count of this clone. The chain employs TRBV19 and TRBJ1-1; 7 nucleotides align to TRBD1. Germline values: CDR1 LNHDA, CDR2 SQIVND (reference sequence). With V trimmed by 1 base and J by 8 bases, 7 bases remained unmatched. The CDR3 loop spans 14 amino acids. Here the CDR3 reads CASSIGDRVDEAFF. In DNA, the CDR3 is TGTGCCAGTAGTATAGGTGACAGGGTAGACGAAGCTTTCTTT.

This clone occurred a few times. CDR3: CASSPEGAMNTEAFF. For the CDR3, the DNA is TGTGCCAGCAGCCCGGAGGGGGCTATGAACACTGAAGCTTTCTTT. V usage is TRBV7-8 and J usage is TRBJ1-1, with 7 bases identical to TRBD1. The CDR3 sequence is 15 residues long. Trimming cost V 5 bases and J 0 bases; bases outside gene matches: 6. Looked up from germline, CDR1 is SGHVS and CDR2 is FQNEAQ.

This chain links TRBV2 with TRBJ2-5; D is unresolved. The CDR3 contains 12 residues. V was clipped by 4 bases and J by 4 bases, with 7 bases between them. The germline CDR1 and CDR2 sequences are SNHLY and FYNNEI. CDR3 sequence reads: CASSVQRETQYF. DNA of the CDR3: TGTGCCAGCAGTGTACAGAGAGAGACCCAGTACTTC.

The chain has TRBV10-3 and TRBJ1-1; D call uncertain. V was shortened by 4 bases and J by 1 base, with 19 bases between the two germline ends. This CDR3 is 17 amino acids long. CDR1 ENHRY and CDR2 SYGVKD come from the germline V gene. The CDR3 here is CAISGGGDTDPNTEAFF. The DNA for the CDR3 is TGTGCCATCAGTGGAGGAGGTGACACAGACCCGAACACTGAAGCTTTCTTT.

The gene calls are TRBV7-8 and TRBJ1-4, with D unresolved. Germline CDR1 and CDR2: SGHVS and FQNEAQ. The CDR3 covers 12 residues. Trimming took 4 bases from V and 7 from J, leaving 7 bases between them. The CDR3 DNA is TGTGCCAGCAGCTCCGCAGGTGAAAAACTGTTTTTT. As protein: CASSSAGEKLFF.

The V gene is TRBV19, the J gene TRBJ2-5; the D gene is possibly TRBD1 (5 bases). Germline V gene data show CDR1 as LNHDA and CDR2 as SQIVND (reference sequence). CDR3 length: 15 amino acids. Between the trimmed V and J ends, which lost 5 bases and 8 bases, there was a span of 21 bases. DNA of the CDR3: TGTGCCAGTAGTCAGTCGGGTGGGAATGGGGCAACCCAGTACTTC. Translating it yields CASSQSGGNGATQYF. The full variable domain, in which reference TRBV19 and TRBJ2-5 provide the parts outside the CDR3, is DGGITQSPKYLFRKEGQNVTLSCEQNLNHDAMYWYRQDPGQGLRLIYYSQIVNDFQKGDIAEGYSVSREKKESFPLTVTSAQKNPTAFYLCASSQSGGNGATQYFGPGTRLLVL.

CDR3 in DNA: TGTGCCAGCACCCTGAGCTCTGGGGCCAACGTCCTGACTTTC. The encoded protein is CASTLSSGANVLTF. The chain recombines TRBV7-2 with TRBJ2-6; D is unclear. Per the germline V gene, CDR1 is SGHTA and CDR2 is FQGNSA. Trimming stripped 7 bases from V and 0 bases from J, with 7 bases between. The CDR3 runs to 14 residues.

This clone was picked up a small number of times. In DNA form, the CDR3 reads TGTGCCAGCAGCTTAATGGCGGGGCGGAACACAGATACGCAGTATTTT. This sequence encodes CASSLMAGRNTDTQYF. The chain uses TRBV7-3 and TRBJ2-3; weak D call: TRBD2 (6 bases). Deletions cut 1 base from V and 2 bases from J, with 13 bases between. The CDR3 contains 16 residues. Germline loops: CDR1 SGHTA, CDR2 FQGTGA.

The V call is TRBV19, the J call TRBJ1-2, with D tentatively TRBD1 (5 bases). The V and J ends lost 9 bases and 5 bases respectively, with 10 bases between them. Germline-derived CDR1 and CDR2 are LNHDA and SQIVND (reference sequence). The CDR3 sequence is 11 residues long. Written as DNA, the CDR3 is TGTGCCAGCCGACAGTGGTATGGCTACACCTTC. Translated, it gives CASRQWYGYTF.

The genes are TRBV18 and TRBJ2-7; possible D gene TRBD1, 6 bases. Trimming took off 2 bases at V and 6 bases at J, with 17 bases between the two ends. In germline, CDR1 is KGHSH, CDR2 LQKENI. This CDR3 has 15 amino acids. The CDR3 DNA sequence: TGTGCCAGCTCACCAGGCACAGGGAGATCGCGCGAGCAGTACTTC. As protein: CASSPGTGRSREQYF.

The chain links TRBV18 to TRBJ1-5, with 8 bases fitting TRBD1. V trimming: 2 bases; J trimming: 5 bases; junction bases outside the gene matches: 5. Germline V gene lookup returns CDR1 KGHSH and CDR2 LQKENI. CDR3 size: 15 residues. The CDR3 sequence is CASSPETGAYQPQHF. The DNA for the CDR3 is TGTGCCAGCTCACCAGAGACAGGGGCCTATCAGCCCCAGCATTTT. Based on the CDR3 plus reference TRBV18 and TRBJ1-5, the full variable domain is NAGVMQNPRHLVRRRGQEARLRCSPMKGHSHVYWYRQLPEEGLKFMVYLQKENIIDESGMPKERFSAEFPKEGPSILRIQQVVRGDSAAYFCASSPETGAYQPQHFGDGTRLSIL.

The chain couples TRBV28 to TRBJ1-4; 7 bases match TRBD1. This CDR3 region has 17 residues. Losses at the gene ends were 5 bases for V and 4 bases for J; bases not matched to a gene: 13. Germline V lookup: CDR1 MDHEN, CDR2 SYDVKM. Here the CDR3 DNA reads TGTGCCAGCAGTCTCTTGCCGCGGACAGGACTTAATGAAAAACTGTTTTTT. This gives the protein CASSLLPRTGLNEKLFF.

The V call is TRBV9, the J call TRBJ2-3; tentative D call: TRBD2 (5 bases). V was shortened by 2 bases and J by 7 bases, with 14 bases between the two germline ends. There are 14 residues in the CDR3. Per the germline V gene, CDR1 is SGDLS and CDR2 is YYNGEE. This CDR3 reads CASSVGGLRNTQYF. The DNA of the CDR3 is TGTGCCAGCAGCGTTGGCGGACTCAGAAATACGCAGTATTTT.

This clone was observed a few times. The rearrangement joins TRBV2 to TRBJ2-3; D may be TRBD2 (5 bases). The germline V gene encodes CDR1 SNHLY and CDR2 FYNNEI. The V end lost 1 base, the J end lost 0 bases, and 11 bases lay between the germline ends. There are 16 residues in the CDR3. The chain's CDR3 is CASSEGWESSTDTQYF. The DNA of the CDR3 is TGTGCCAGCAGTGAAGGATGGGAGTCTAGCACAGATACGCAGTATTTT.

The table lists this clone with a count of one. The rearrangement uses TRBV5-1 and TRBJ1-1; D is unresolved. Germline CDR1 reads SGHRS; CDR2 reads YFSETQ. The CDR3 has 15 residues. Trimming stripped 0 bases from V and 6 bases from J, with 15 bases between. The CDR3 nucleotides read TGCGCCAGCAGCTTGGCCACGGTCGATGTTGCTGAAGCTTTCTTT. It is translated as CASSLATVDVAEAFF.

The J gene is TRBJ2-2, the V gene TRBV25-1; D perhaps matches TRBD2 (5 bases). The V gene's germline CDR1 is MGHDK and CDR2 SYGVNS. CDR3 length: 16 amino acids. The ends were cut back, 5 bases at V and 3 bases at J, with 16 bases in the middle. The CDR3 DNA reads TGTGCCAGCAGTCCATCACCTGGGAGTTACACCGGGGAGCTGTTTTTT. Amino acid sequence: CASSPSPGSYTGELFF. Complete variable domain (other parts from reference TRBV25-1 and TRBJ2-2): EADIYQTPRYLVIGTGKKITLECSQTMGHDKMYWYQQDPGMELHLIHYSYGVNSTEKGDLSSESTVSRIRTEHFPLTLESARPSHTSQYLCASSPSPGSYTGELFFGEGSRLTVL.

On this clone itself: One end of the junction fails to match germline, which may point to a read error. CDR3 bases: TGTGCCAGCACCATAGAAACAGGGACACAGATGTCACCCCCCCACTTT. Its protein is CASTIETGTQMSPPHF. The chain combines TRBV7-9 with TRBJ1-6, with a possible D match to TRBD1 (6 bases). Germline V gene data show CDR1 as SEHNR and CDR2 as FQNEAQ (reference sequence). The CDR3 runs 16 residues.

This chain joins TRBV9 and TRBJ1-3; D is unclear. Germline CDR1 and CDR2: SGDLS and YYNGEE. CDR3 length: 16 residues. Trimming left V 4 bases short and J 0 bases short, with 14 bases between. In DNA form, the CDR3 reads TGTGCCAGCAGCTCCCCAGCGGGCCTCTCTGGAAACACCATATATTTT. Amino acids: CASSSPAGLSGNTIYF.

J is TRBJ1-1 and V is TRBV7-3; TRBD1 aligns across 9 bases. Losses at the gene ends were 6 bases for V and 1 base for J; bases not matched to a gene: 0. Looked up from germline, CDR1 is SGHTA and CDR2 is FQGTGA. The CDR3 contains 13 residues. CDR3 sequence (DNA): TGTGCCAGCAGGGGACAGGGGAACACTGAAGCTTTCTTT. As protein: CASRGQGNTEAFF. The whole variable domain, remainder taken from reference TRBV7-3 and TRBJ1-1, is GAGVSQTPSNKVTEKGKYVELRCDPISGHTALYWYRQSLGQGPEFLIYFQGTGAADDSGLPNDRFFAVRPEGSVSTLKIQRTERGDSAVYLCASRGQGNTEAFFGQGTRLTVV.

The chain employs TRBV5-4 and TRBJ1-3; D is unclear. The V end lost 4 bases, the J end lost 0 bases, and 11 bases lay between the germline ends. This CDR3 region has 15 residues. Germline values: CDR1 SGHNT, CDR2 YYREEE (reference sequence). The CDR3 reads CASSPYSLSGNTIYF. As DNA, the CDR3 is TGTGCCAGCAGCCCCTACTCACTCTCTGGAAACACCATATATTTT.